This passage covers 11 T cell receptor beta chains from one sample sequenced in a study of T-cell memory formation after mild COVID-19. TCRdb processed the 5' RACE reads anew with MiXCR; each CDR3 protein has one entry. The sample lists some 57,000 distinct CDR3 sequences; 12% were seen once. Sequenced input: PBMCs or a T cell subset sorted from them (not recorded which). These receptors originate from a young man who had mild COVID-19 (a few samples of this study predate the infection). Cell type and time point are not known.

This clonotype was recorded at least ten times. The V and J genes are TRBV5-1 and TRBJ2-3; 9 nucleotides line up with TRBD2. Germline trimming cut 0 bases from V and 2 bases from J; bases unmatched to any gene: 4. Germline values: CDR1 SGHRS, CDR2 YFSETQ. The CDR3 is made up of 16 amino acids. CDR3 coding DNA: TGCGCCAGCAGCTTGGCAGTAGCGGGGGACACAGATACGCAGTATTTT. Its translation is CASSLAVAGDTDTQYF.

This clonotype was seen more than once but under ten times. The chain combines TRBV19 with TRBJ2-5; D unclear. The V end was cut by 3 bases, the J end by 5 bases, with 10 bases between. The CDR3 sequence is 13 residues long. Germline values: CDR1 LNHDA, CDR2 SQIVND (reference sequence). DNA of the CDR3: TGTGCCAGTAGTATTGGTGGGATTGAGACCCAGTACTTC. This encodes CASSIGGIETQYF. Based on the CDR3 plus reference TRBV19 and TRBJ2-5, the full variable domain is DGGITQSPKYLFRKEGQNVTLSCEQNLNHDAMYWYRQDPGQGLRLIYYSQIVNDFQKGDIAEGYSVSREKKESFPLTVTSAQKNPTAFYLCASSIGGIETQYFGPGTRLLVL.

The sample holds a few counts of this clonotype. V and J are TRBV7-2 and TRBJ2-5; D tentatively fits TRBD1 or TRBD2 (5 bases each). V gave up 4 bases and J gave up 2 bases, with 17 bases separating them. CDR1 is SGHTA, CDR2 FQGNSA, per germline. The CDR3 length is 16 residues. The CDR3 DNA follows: TGTGCCAGCAGCTCCCGGGGCAGGTTGCGTCAAGAGACCCAGTACTTC. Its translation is CASSSRGRLRQETQYF.

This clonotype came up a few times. The CDR3: CASSQGNVYTEAFF. CDR3 bases: TGTGCCAGCAGCCAAGGCAATGTCTACACTGAAGCTTTCTTT. V gene TRBV3-1 combines with J gene TRBJ1-1; no firm D call. Germline assignment: CDR1 LGHDT and CDR2 YNNKEL (reference sequence). The CDR3 covers 14 residues. V dropped 1 base and J dropped 3 bases, with 9 bases sitting between them.

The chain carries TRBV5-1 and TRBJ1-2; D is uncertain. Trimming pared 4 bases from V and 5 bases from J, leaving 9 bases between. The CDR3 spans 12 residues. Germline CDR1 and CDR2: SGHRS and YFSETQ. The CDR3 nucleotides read TGCGCCAGCAGCGACGGAGGTTATGGCTACACCTTC. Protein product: CASSDGGYGYTF.

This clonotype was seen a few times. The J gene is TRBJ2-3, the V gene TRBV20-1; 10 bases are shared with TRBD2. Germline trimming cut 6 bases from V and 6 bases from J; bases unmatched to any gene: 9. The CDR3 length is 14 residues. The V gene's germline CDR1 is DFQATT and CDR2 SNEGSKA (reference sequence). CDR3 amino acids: CSAALAGTGDTQYF. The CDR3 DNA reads TGCAGTGCCGCACTAGCGGGGACCGGGGATACGCAGTATTTT.

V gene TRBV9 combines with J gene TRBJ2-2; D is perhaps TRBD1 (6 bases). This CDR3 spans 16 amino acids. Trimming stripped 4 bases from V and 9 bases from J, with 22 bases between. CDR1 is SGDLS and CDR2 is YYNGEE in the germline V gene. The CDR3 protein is CASSPRTVTRGRELFF. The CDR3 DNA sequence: TGTGCCAGCAGCCCAAGGACGGTAACCAGGGGCCGGGAGCTGTTTTTT.

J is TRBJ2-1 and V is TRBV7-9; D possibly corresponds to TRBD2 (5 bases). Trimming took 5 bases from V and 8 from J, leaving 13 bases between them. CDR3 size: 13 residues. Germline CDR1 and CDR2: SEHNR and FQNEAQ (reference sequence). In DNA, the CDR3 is TGTGCCAGCAGCCCATCCGGGGTCTATGAGCAGTTCTTC. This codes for CASSPSGVYEQFF.

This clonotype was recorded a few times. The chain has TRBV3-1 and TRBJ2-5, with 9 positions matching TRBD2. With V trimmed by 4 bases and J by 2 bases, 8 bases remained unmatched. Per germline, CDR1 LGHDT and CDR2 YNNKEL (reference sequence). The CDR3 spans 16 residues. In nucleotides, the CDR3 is TGTGCCAGCAGCCCAGGGAGCGGGGGGTCGCAAGAGACCCAGTACTTC. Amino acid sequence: CASSPGSGGSQETQYF.

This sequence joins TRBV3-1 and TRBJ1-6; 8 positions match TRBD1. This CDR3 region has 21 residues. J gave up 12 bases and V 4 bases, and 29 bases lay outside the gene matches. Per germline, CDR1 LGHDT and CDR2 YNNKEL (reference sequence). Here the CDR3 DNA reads TGTGCCAGCAGCCCCCTGAGTCCCGACAGGGGCCTCCTCCTTCTCTCTCTACCCCTCCACTTT. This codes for CASSPLSPDRGLLLLSLPLHF.

CDR3 sequence reads: CASSQGQDQRGLAGNTQYF. CDR3 nucleotide sequence: TGTGCCAGCAGCCAAGGACAGGACCAAAGGGGACTAGCGGGCAATACGCAGTATTTT. The genes are TRBV7-8 and TRBJ2-3, with 12 bases aligning to TRBD2. The trim removed 5 bases at V and 7 bases at J, leaving 19 bases unmatched. CDR1 is SGHVS, CDR2 FQNEAQ, per germline. The CDR3 totals 19 residues. Full variable domain (rest looked up from reference TRBV7-8 and TRBJ2-3): GAGVSQSPRYKVAKRGQDVALRCDPISGHVSLFWYQQALGQGPEFLTYFQNEAQLDKSGLPSDRFFAERPEGSVSTLKIQRTQQEDSAVYLCASSQGQDQRGLAGNTQYFGPGTRLTVL.